The 11 T cell receptor beta chains in this list originate from one sample, sequenced in a study of blood T cell repertoires in COVID-19. The repertoire was sequenced with immunoSEQ multiplex PCR; TCRdb's copy has only in-frame clones and lacks some. The sample yields around 130,000 clones, 70% to 80% seen once. The sequenced sample consisted of peripheral blood. The receptors were sampled from a human donor in a cohort sampled during active COVID-19.

This clone was observed a few times. The chain couples TRBV18 to TRBJ1-2; D remains unclear. There are 13 residues in the CDR3. V lost 1 base, J lost 3 bases, and 6 bases lay in between. Germline V lookup: CDR1 KGHSH, CDR2 LQKENI. This chain's CDR3 is CASSPRQDYGYTF. The CDR3 DNA follows: TGTGCCAGCTCACCACGGCAGGACTATGGCTACACCTTC.

V is TRBV9 and J is TRBJ2-7; the match to TRBD2 covers 9 bases. The ends lost 0 bases at V and 4 bases at J; junction bases unmatched: 11. The CDR3 contains 17 residues. Germline V gene data show CDR1 as SGDLS and CDR2 as YYNGEE. In DNA, the CDR3 is TGTGCCAGCAGCGTAGCTGAAGGGCGGGAGGGCCGTTACGAGCAGTACTTC. This codes for CASSVAEGREGRYEQYF.

The V gene is TRBV5-5, the J gene TRBJ2-7, with D possibly TRBD2 on 6 matching bases. The V gene's germline CDR1 is SGHKS and CDR2 YYEKEE (reference sequence). CDR3 length: 15 amino acids. The V and J ends lost 0 bases and 2 bases respectively, with 12 bases between them. The CDR3: CASSLVGTPPYEQYF. DNA of the CDR3: TGTGCCAGCAGCTTGGTCGGGACTCCTCCCTACGAGCAGTACTTC.

The chain links TRBV19 to TRBJ1-5; perhaps TRBD1 as D (5 bases). Germline loops: CDR1 LNHDA, CDR2 SQIVND (reference sequence). Trimming removed 4 bases from V and 1 base from J, with 11 bases in between. This CDR3 is 15 amino acids long. Here the CDR3 DNA reads TGTGCCAGTAGTAATCGGGGGATAAGCAATCAGCCCCAGCATTTT. Its protein product is CASSNRGISNQPQHF.

The chain employs TRBV4-1 and TRBJ2-7; D is perhaps TRBD1 (6 bases). Trimming removed 0 bases from V and 3 bases from J, with 12 bases in between. In germline, CDR1 is MGHRA, CDR2 YSYEKL. The CDR3 contains 15 residues. DNA of the CDR3: TGCGCCAGCAGCCAAGACCCCGGACAGAACTACGAGCAGTACTTC. Translation: CASSQDPGQNYEQYF.

The chain carries TRBV11-2 and TRBJ1-6; 9 bases are shared with TRBD1. V dropped 5 bases and J dropped 9; count of bases not matched to a gene: 8. The germline gives CDR1 SGHAT, CDR2 FQNNGV. This CDR3 contains 15 residues. The CDR3 DNA is TGTGCCAGCAGCCATTGGGACAGGGACGGTTCACCCCTCCACTTT. Encoded protein: CASSHWDRDGSPLHF.

The sample holds one count of this clone. The chain has TRBV3-1 (or the pseudogene TRBV3-2) and TRBJ2-7; D is undetermined. There are 12 residues in the CDR3. The V end was cut by 1 base, the J end by 6 bases, with 7 bases between. Germline loops: CDR1 LGHDT, CDR2 YNNKEL (reference sequence). The chain's CDR3 is CASSQGGSEQYF. CDR3 nucleotide sequence: TGTGCCAGCAGCCAAGGAGGTTCCGAGCAGTACTTC.

The chain has TRBV23-1 and TRBJ2-7, with D unclear. TRBV23-1 is an ORF, with its function uncertain. This CDR3 has 17 amino acids. V was clipped by 0 bases and J by 1 base, with 16 bases between them. The CDR3 DNA reads TGCGCCAGCAGTCAATCCCCCAGCCTAGTTTGTTCCTACGAGCAGTACTTC. Protein: CASSQSPSLVCSYEQYF.

The chain is built from TRBV5-8 and TRBJ1-5; 7 bases align to TRBD1. There are 15 residues in the CDR3. The junction had 7 bases not matched to a gene; V was cut back by 5 bases and J by 2 bases. The V gene's germline CDR1 is SGHTS and CDR2 YDEGEE. This CDR3 is CASSPGTAGNQPQHF. DNA of the CDR3: TGTGCCAGCAGTCCCGGGACAGCAGGCAATCAGCCCCAGCATTTT. Complete variable domain (other parts from reference TRBV5-8 and TRBJ1-5): EAGVTQSPTHLIKTRGQQATLRCSPISGHTSVYWYQQALGLGLQFLLWYDEGEERNRGNFPPRFSGRQFPNYSSELNVNALELEDSALYLCASSPGTAGNQPQHFGDGTRLSIL.

Concerning this clone: One end of the junction fails to match germline, which may point to a read error. The CDR3 bases are TGTGCCAGCAGCTTAGACCAGGGCTACGGGACTAGCAGCAACTTC. Translating it yields CASSLDQGYGTSSNF. The V gene is TRBV11-3, the J gene TRBJ2-7; 9 bases match TRBD2. CDR1 is SGHNT, CDR2 YENEEA, per germline. The CDR3 contains 15 residues. Full variable domain (missing parts from reference TRBV11-3 and TRBJ2-7): EAGVVQSPRYKIIEKKQPVAFWCNPISGHNTLYWYLQNLGQGPELLIRYENEEAVDDSQLPKDRFSAERLKGVDSTLKIQPAELGDSAVYLCASSLDQGYGTSSNFGPGTRLTVT.

Comments on this clone: The sample holds other DNA sequences that translate to the same CDR3. This rearrangement joins TRBV12-3 or TRBV12-4 to TRBJ1-1; TRBD1 is a possible D gene (5 bases). CDR3 length: 13 amino acids. V dropped 2 bases and J dropped 4 bases, with 8 bases sitting between them. The CDR3 loop reads CASSLRGGTEAFF. CDR3 nucleotide sequence: TGTGCCAGCAGTTTACGGGGGGGCACTGAAGCTTTCTTT.